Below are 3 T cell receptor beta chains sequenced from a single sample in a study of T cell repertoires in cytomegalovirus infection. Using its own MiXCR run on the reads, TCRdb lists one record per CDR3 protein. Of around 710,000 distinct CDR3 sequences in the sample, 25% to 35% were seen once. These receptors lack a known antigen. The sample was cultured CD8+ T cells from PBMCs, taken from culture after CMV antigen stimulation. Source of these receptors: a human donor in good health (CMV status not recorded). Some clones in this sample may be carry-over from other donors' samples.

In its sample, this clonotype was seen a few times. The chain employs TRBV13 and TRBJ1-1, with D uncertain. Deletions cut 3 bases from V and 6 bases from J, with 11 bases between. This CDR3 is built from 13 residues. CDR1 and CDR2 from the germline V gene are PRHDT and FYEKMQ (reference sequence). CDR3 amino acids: CASSFAFLAEAFF. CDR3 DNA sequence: TGTGCCAGCAGCTTTGCCTTTCTGGCTGAAGCTTTCTTT.

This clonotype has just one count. CDR3 coding DNA: TGTGCCACCAGCAGGTTGGACTCCAGTACCCAAGAGACCCAGTACTTC. This encodes CATSRLDSSTQETQYF. The V and J genes are TRBV15 and TRBJ2-5; the D gene is possibly TRBD2 (5 bases). CDR3 size: 16 residues. Trimming stripped 3 bases from V and 1 base from J, with 15 bases between. Germline assignment: CDR1 LNHNV and CDR2 YYDKDF (reference sequence).

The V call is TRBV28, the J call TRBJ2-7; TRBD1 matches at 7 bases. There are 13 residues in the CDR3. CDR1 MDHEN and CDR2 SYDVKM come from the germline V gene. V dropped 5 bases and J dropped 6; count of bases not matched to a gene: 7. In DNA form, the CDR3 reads TGTGCCAGCAGTACGCCCGACAGGGTCGAGCAGTACGTC. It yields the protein CASSTPDRVEQYV.